The 12 T cell receptor beta chains presented below share a single source sample, sequenced in a study of T cell repertoires in cytomegalovirus infection (dated by TCRdb to between 2019 and 2020). The antigens these receptors bind are not known. Sequenced using an Illumina HiSeq 1500. The raw public reads went through TCRdb reprocessing: fastp at Q25, MiXCR clone calling, in-frame beta chains kept. Rows are unified per CDR3 protein, each entry keeping the most common DNA and genes. For this sample there are some 920,000 distinct CDR3 sequences; approximately 30% appear just once. 10% to 15% of the sample is in the top ten clones. This specimen's treatment or condition label, per the study, means: in vitro stimulation with specific CMV peptide epitopes to enrich CMV-specific T cells. The specimen comprised cultured CD8+ T cells from PBMCs, sampled from culture after CMV antigen stimulation. The receptors derive from a human donor in good health (CMV status not recorded). Some clones in this sample may be carry-over from other donors' samples.

The chain recombines TRBV24-1 with TRBJ2-2; D ambiguous. V was shortened by 4 bases and J by 2 bases, with 10 bases between the two germline ends. Germline CDR1 KGHDR, CDR2 SFDVKD. The CDR3 sequence is 15 residues long. The CDR3 DNA reads as TGTGCCACCAGTGAGGGCGAGACTAACACCGGGGAGCTGTTTTTT. Its protein product is CATSEGETNTGELFF.

The gene calls are TRBV10-3 and TRBJ2-1, with TRBD2 identical over 10 bases. Germline CDR1 is ENHRY and CDR2 is SYGVKD. The CDR3 spans 15 residues. After removal of 9 bases from V and 5 bases from J, the junction contained 10 bases not matched to a gene. As DNA, the CDR3 is TGTGCCATTACCGGGAGCGGGGGGGAGAACAATGAGCAGTTCTTC. It encodes CAITGSGGENNEQFF.

V usage is TRBV20-1 and J usage is TRBJ2-1; a weak D match, TRBD1 (6 bases). This CDR3 has 13 amino acids. V shed 4 bases and J shed 2 bases, with 9 bases lying between them. Germline CDR1 and CDR2: DFQATT and SNEGSKA (reference sequence). This CDR3 is CSAKTGPYNEQFF. The DNA for the CDR3 is TGCAGTGCTAAGACAGGCCCCTACAATGAGCAGTTCTTC.

The chain is built from TRBV20-1 and TRBJ2-7, with D maybe TRBD1 (5 bases). With 0 bases removed from V and 3 bases from J, the gap between germline ends came to 15 bases. Germline V lookup: CDR1 DFQATT, CDR2 SNEGSKA (reference sequence). CDR3 size: 15 residues. CDR3 amino acids: CSARDKRGLSYEQYV. The CDR3 coding sequence is TGCAGTGCTAGAGATAAAAGGGGTCTAAGCTACGAGCAGTACGTC.

In its sample, this clonotype was seen once. This chain connects TRBV9 to TRBJ1-2, with a weak D call TRBD1 (6 bases). V was shortened by 0 bases and J by 6 bases, with 15 bases between the two germline ends. Germline loops: CDR1 SGDLS, CDR2 YYNGEE. The CDR3 sequence is 15 residues long. DNA of the CDR3: TGTGCCAGCAGCGTAGATGGGTCCGGGACAAATGGCTACACCTTC. It encodes CASSVDGSGTNGYTF.

The V and J genes are TRBV14 and TRBJ2-3; D ambiguous. Germline V gene data show CDR1 as SGHDN and CDR2 as FVKESK. V was cut by 0 bases and J by 5 bases, with 9 bases left in between. The CDR3 has 14 amino acids. CDR3 protein: CASSQEGVRDTQYF. The CDR3 DNA reads TGTGCCAGCAGCCAAGAAGGAGTCCGAGATACGCAGTATTTT.

In its sample, this clonotype was seen a few times. V and J are TRBV27 and TRBJ2-3; D gene ambiguous. CDR3 length: 15 residues. Germline V gene sequence: CDR1 MNHEY, CDR2 SMNVEV (reference sequence). V lost 1 base and J lost 0, with 8 bases in between. The CDR3 DNA reads TGTGCCAGCAGTTTATATTTTTTGAGCACAGATACGCAGTATTTT. Protein product: CASSLYFLSTDTQYF.

The chain recombines TRBV6-2 or TRBV6-3 with TRBJ1-1; D not certain. Per germline, CDR1 MNHEY and CDR2 SVGEGT. The CDR3 is 15 amino acids. The ends were cut back, 5 bases at V and 0 bases at J, with 13 bases in the middle. The DNA for the CDR3 is TGTGCCAGCAGTCGCCCAGAGACGGTGAACACTGAAGCTTTCTTT. It yields the protein CASSRPETVNTEAFF.

V and J are TRBV9 and TRBJ1-2; 8 bases map to TRBD1. The germline V gene encodes CDR1 SGDLS and CDR2 YYNGEE. The length of the CDR3 is 16 residues. With V trimmed by 1 base and J by 2 bases, 7 bases remained unmatched. The CDR3 loop is CASSVTLDRANYGYTF. The CDR3 DNA is TGTGCCAGCAGCGTAACTCTGGACAGGGCCAACTATGGCTACACCTTC.

This clonotype appeared many times. The chain joins TRBV7-2 to TRBJ1-5, with 8 bases fitting TRBD1. Germline loops: CDR1 SGHTA, CDR2 FQGNSA. The length of the CDR3 is 17 residues. The J segment lost 0 bases and the V segment lost 6 bases, leaving 10 bases of the junction unmatched. The CDR3 coding sequence is TGTGCCAGCAGTCCGGACAGGGTCCGGTATAGCAATCAGCCCCAGCATTTT. Translation: CASSPDRVRYSNQPQHF.

This clonotype was counted between two and nine times. The chain combines TRBV6-2 or TRBV6-3 with TRBJ1-1; D might be TRBD1 (6 bases). The V gene lost 0 bases and the J gene lost 7 bases, with 15 bases spanning the gap. This CDR3 region has 15 residues. CDR1 and CDR2 from the germline V gene are MNHEY and SVGEGT. The CDR3 nucleotides are TGTGCCAGCAGTTACTCCCAAACAGGGAGCGATGAAGCTTTCTTT. Amino acid sequence: CASSYSQTGSDEAFF.

The chain is built from TRBV5-6 and TRBJ2-7; D uncertain. This CDR3 has 14 amino acids. In germline, CDR1 is SGHDT, CDR2 YYEEEE. Trimming cost V 4 bases and J 2 bases, with 13 bases left between them. This CDR3 is CASSRPTVAYEQYF. CDR3 nucleotide sequence: TGTGCCAGCAGCCGACCGACGGTAGCCTACGAGCAGTACTTC.